There are many counts of the clone carrying this TCR beta chain. The record originates from a study of neurological immune-mediated disorders. Overall study context: Disease course was recorded as relapsing-remitting for some 31 and secondary progressive for about 8.5% of the roughly 35 multiple sclerosis patients.

CDR3 length: 13 residues. Germline CDR1 reads SGHRS; CDR2 reads YFSETQ. V dropped 3 bases and J dropped 2 bases, with 9 bases sitting between them. TCRdb reprocessed the 5' RACE reads with MiXCR, giving one entry per CDR3 protein. The sample includes some 41,000 distinct CDR3 sequences, about 2.3% of them seen just once. This chain connects TRBV5-1 to TRBJ2-7; no firm D call. Sample: PBMCs. The receptor was isolated from a man aged 30 to 45 with multiple sclerosis. The chain's CDR3 is CASSSDTTYEQYF. The CDR3 DNA is TGCGCCAGCAGCTCCGACACCACCTACGAGCAGTACTTC.